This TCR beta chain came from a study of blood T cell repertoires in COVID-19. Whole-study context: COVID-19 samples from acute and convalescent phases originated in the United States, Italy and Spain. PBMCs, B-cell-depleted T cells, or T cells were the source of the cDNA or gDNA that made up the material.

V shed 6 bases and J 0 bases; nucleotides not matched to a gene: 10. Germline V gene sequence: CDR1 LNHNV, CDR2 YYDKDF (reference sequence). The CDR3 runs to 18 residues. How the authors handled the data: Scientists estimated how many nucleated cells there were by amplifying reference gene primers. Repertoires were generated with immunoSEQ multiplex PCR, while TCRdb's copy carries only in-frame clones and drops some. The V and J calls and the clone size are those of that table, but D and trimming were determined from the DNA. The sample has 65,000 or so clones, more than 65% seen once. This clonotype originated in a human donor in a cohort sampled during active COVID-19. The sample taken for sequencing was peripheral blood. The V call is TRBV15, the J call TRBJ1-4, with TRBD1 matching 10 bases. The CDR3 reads CATSTDRGGIATNEKLFF. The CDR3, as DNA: TGTGCCACCAGTACGGACAGGGGGGGTATAGCAACTAATGAAAAACTGTTTTTT.